A single sample gave rise to the 20 T cell receptor beta chains below, sequenced in a study of cytomegalovirus exposure and HLA in healthy donors. 13 Jbeta primers and 60 Vbeta primers were used for the PCR. Sequenced by immunoSEQ multiplex PCR; TCRdb stores in-frame clones only, minus some. The table lists about 71,000 clones, approximately 67% of them singletons. The sample was PBMCs. Receptors were obtained from a man aged 40-49 years in good health and CMV-seropositive.

The chain combines TRBV16 with TRBJ1-2; no clear D. Deletions cut 2 bases from V and 1 base from J, with 8 bases between. The CDR3 covers 14 residues. CDR1 is KGHSY, CDR2 FQNENV, per germline. In DNA form, the CDR3 reads TGTGCCAGCAGCCAACTCGGTAGTAACTATGGCTACACCTTC. Its protein product is CASSQLGSNYGYTF.

The chain combines TRBV7-9 with TRBJ1-2, with TRBD1 identical over 12 bases. With 5 bases clipped from V and 4 bases from J, the junction kept 8 bases outside the gene matches. Per germline, CDR1 SEHNR and CDR2 FQNEAQ (reference sequence). The CDR3 has 16 amino acids. The CDR3: CASSLFPGQGAYGYTF. The CDR3 region has the DNA TGTGCCAGCAGCCTCTTCCCGGGACAGGGGGCCTATGGCTACACCTTC. Variable domain in full (rest from reference TRBV7-9 and TRBJ1-2): DTGVSQNPRHKITKRGQNVTFRCDPISEHNRLYWYRQTLGQGPEFLTYFQNEAQLEKSRLLSDRFSAERPKGSFSTLEIQRTEQGDSAMYLCASSLFPGQGAYGYTFGSGTRLTVV.

V is TRBV19 and J is TRBJ2-1; D possibly corresponds to TRBD2 (6 bases). CDR1 and CDR2 (germline): LNHDA, SQIVND (reference sequence). This CDR3 comprises 13 residues. Between the trimmed V and J ends, which lost 3 bases and 7 bases, there was a span of 10 bases. Here the CDR3 DNA reads TGTGCCAGTAGTATCACTAGCAGTAATGAGCAGTTCTTC. It specifies CASSITSSNEQFF.

V is TRBV6-6 and J is TRBJ1-2; 8 bases are a match to TRBD1. The CDR3 runs 13 residues. J lost 9 bases, V lost 5 bases, and 8 bases had no gene match. Germline CDR1 MNHNY, CDR2 SVGAGI (reference sequence). Written as DNA, the CDR3 is TGTGCCAGCAGTCCAGGACAGGGTGGAAGCTACACCTTC. Its protein is CASSPGQGGSYTF.

The V gene is TRBV18, the J gene TRBJ2-5, with 7 bases identical to TRBD2. This CDR3 comprises 13 residues. The J segment lost 5 bases and the V segment lost 0 bases, leaving 0 bases of the junction unmatched. Germline loops: CDR1 KGHSH, CDR2 LQKENI. The CDR3 region is CASSPPGGETQYF. CDR3 coding DNA: TGTGCCAGCTCACCACCGGGGGGGGAGACCCAGTACTTC.

The chain is built from TRBV19 and TRBJ2-1; 12 bases map to TRBD2. J gave up 7 bases and V 1 base, and 2 bases lay outside the gene matches. The germline V gene has CDR1 LNHDA and CDR2 SQIVND (reference sequence). The CDR3 has 15 residues. The CDR3, as DNA: TGTGCCAGTAGTATAGGACTAGCGGGAGAAAATGAGCAGTTCTTC. Residues: CASSIGLAGENEQFF.

The chain uses TRBV5-4 and TRBJ1-1; a weak D match, TRBD1 (5 bases). V lost 6 bases and J 2 bases, leaving 14 bases between the germline ends. The CDR3 runs to 14 residues. Germline V gene lookup returns CDR1 SGHNT and CDR2 YYREEE (reference sequence). CDR3 loop: CASTHDSVNTEAFF. In DNA form, the CDR3 reads TGTGCCAGCACCCATGACAGCGTTAACACTGAAGCTTTCTTT.

This rearrangement joins TRBV5-4 to TRBJ1-1; weak D call: TRBD1 (5 bases). The germline V gene encodes CDR1 SGHNT and CDR2 YYREEE (reference sequence). V shed 3 bases and J shed 0 bases, with 9 bases lying between them. This CDR3 is 14 amino acids long. The CDR3 nucleotides read TGTGCCAGCAGCTCCGGGGGAATGAACACTGAAGCTTTCTTT. It encodes CASSSGGMNTEAFF.

The chain links TRBV2 to TRBJ1-4, with TRBD1 matching over 7 bases. The CDR3 has 15 residues. Unmatched junction bases numbered 3, after V lost 0 bases and J lost 5 bases. CDR1 and CDR2 (germline): SNHLY, FYNNEI. The CDR3 region is CASSEATGKNEKLFF. The CDR3 coding sequence is TGTGCCAGCAGTGAAGCGACAGGGAAGAATGAAAAACTGTTTTTT.

This chain joins TRBV18 and TRBJ1-5; 9 nucleotides line up with TRBD1. Germline trimming cut 3 bases from V and 6 bases from J; bases unmatched to any gene: 3. CDR3 length: 14 amino acids. Germline CDR1 KGHSH, CDR2 LQKENI. The CDR3 loop is CASSPLQGAQPQHF. The CDR3, as DNA: TGTGCCAGCTCACCGTTACAGGGGGCTCAGCCCCAGCATTTT.

In DNA, the CDR3 is TGTGCCATCAGTTCAGGGGGCGGCACAGATACGCAGTATTTT. Residues: CAISSGGGTDTQYF. The genes are TRBV10-3 and TRBJ2-3; 8 bases are shared with TRBD1. Germline values: CDR1 ENHRY, CDR2 SYGVKD. With 5 bases clipped from V and 1 base from J, the junction kept 2 bases outside the gene matches. The CDR3 contains 14 residues.

The genes are TRBV7-9 and TRBJ2-7; the D gene is possibly TRBD1 (6 bases). CDR3 length equals 14 residues. Trimming shortened V by 4 bases and J by 2 bases, and 12 bases separated the two germline ends. The germline CDR1 and CDR2 sequences are SEHNR and FQNEAQ (reference sequence). Here the CDR3 DNA reads TGTGCCAGCAGCTCAACGACAGGAACCTACGAGCAGTACTTC. It specifies CASSSTTGTYEQYF.

This clone turned up a few times. The gene calls are TRBV29-1 and TRBJ2-7, with D unresolved. This CDR3 is built from 12 residues. The V end lost 7 bases, the J end lost 6 bases, and 16 bases lay between the germline ends. The germline V gene has CDR1 SQVTM and CDR2 ANQGSEA. Here the CDR3 reads CSGRGGPGEQYF. The CDR3 coding sequence is TGCAGCGGTAGAGGTGGTCCGGGCGAGCAGTACTTC.

This clone was observed a single time. The CDR3 is CASSLGMGGYTF. CDR3 DNA: TGTGCCAGCAGCCTAGGCATGGGTGGCTACACCTTC. The V gene is TRBV5-6, the J gene TRBJ1-2; D not certain. Germline V gives CDR1 SGHDT, CDR2 YYEEEE. Trimming left V 4 bases short and J 7 bases short, with 11 bases between. The CDR3 spans 12 residues.

CDR3 residues: CASSLAGGDQPQHF. The CDR3, as DNA: TGCGCCAGCAGCTTGGCGGGGGGAGACCAGCCCCAGCATTTT. This chain connects TRBV5-1 to TRBJ1-5; D is possibly TRBD1 (5 bases). V lost 0 bases, J lost 7 bases, and 11 bases lay in between. Germline-derived CDR1 and CDR2 are SGHRS and YFSETQ. The CDR3 extends over 14 amino acids. The full variable domain, its missing parts supplied by reference TRBV5-1 and TRBJ1-5, is KAGVTQTPRYLIKTRGQQVTLSCSPISGHRSVSWYQQTPGQGLQFLFEYFSETQRNKGNFPGRFSGRQFSNSRSEMNVSTLELGDSALYLCASSLAGGDQPQHFGDGTRLSIL.

This chain connects TRBV10-3 to TRBJ2-1, with 8 bases that match TRBD2. CDR1 is ENHRY, CDR2 SYGVKD, per germline. V was clipped by 10 bases and J by 6 bases; unmatched bases: 8. The CDR3 extends over 13 amino acids. The CDR3 region is CANRGGVSNEQFF. The DNA for the CDR3 is TGTGCCAACCGGGGGGGTGTCAGCAATGAGCAGTTCTTC.

V and J are TRBV10-3 and TRBJ2-1; TRBD2 matches at 12 bases. J was trimmed by 0 bases and V by 5 bases; bases with no gene match: 8. The CDR3 has 18 residues. CDR1 ENHRY and CDR2 SYGVKD come from the germline V gene. This chain's CDR3 is CAISLGLAGGSSYNEQFF. The CDR3 DNA follows: TGTGCCATCAGTCTGGGACTAGCGGGTGGTAGCTCCTACAATGAGCAGTTCTTC.

The rearrangement joins TRBV15 to TRBJ2-3; 10 bases are a match to TRBD2. Germline CDR1 is LNHNV and CDR2 is YYDKDF (reference sequence). The J segment lost 9 bases and the V segment lost 6 bases, leaving 12 bases of the junction unmatched. The CDR3 runs to 15 residues. CDR3 in DNA: TGTGCCACCAGTGGACTAGCGGCGGGTCAGAGAACGCAGTATTTT. Amino acid sequence: CATSGLAAGQRTQYF.

The rearrangement uses TRBV7-3 and TRBJ2-1; tentative D call: TRBD1 (6 bases). Germline V gives CDR1 SGHTA, CDR2 FQGTGA. This CDR3 contains 15 residues. V was pared by 5 bases and J by 6 bases, with 17 bases between. The CDR3 loop is CASSPSTGSANEQFF. The CDR3 bases are TGTGCCAGCAGCCCCTCTACAGGGAGCGCCAATGAGCAGTTCTTC. Full variable domain (remainder filled in from reference TRBV7-3 and TRBJ2-1): GAGVSQTPSNKVTEKGKYVELRCDPISGHTALYWYRQSLGQGPEFLIYFQGTGAADDSGLPNDRFFAVRPEGSVSTLKIQRTERGDSAVYLCASSPSTGSANEQFFGPGTRLTVL.

The V gene is TRBV28, the J gene TRBJ2-7, with D perhaps matching TRBD2 (5 bases). Trimming took off 6 bases at V and 9 bases at J, with 15 bases between the two ends. Germline V gene data show CDR1 as MDHEN and CDR2 as SYDVKM. This CDR3 has 12 amino acids. This CDR3 is CASSDYLEVQYF. The CDR3 bases are TGTGCCAGCAGCGACTACCTAGAGGTGCAGTACTTC. The entire variable domain, with the rest obtained from reference TRBV28 and TRBJ2-7, is as follows: DVKVTQSSRYLVKRTGEKVFLECVQDMDHENMFWYRQDPGLGLRLIYFSYDVKMKEKGDIPEGYSVSREKKERFSLILESASTNQTSMYLCASSDYLEVQYFGPGTRLTVT.